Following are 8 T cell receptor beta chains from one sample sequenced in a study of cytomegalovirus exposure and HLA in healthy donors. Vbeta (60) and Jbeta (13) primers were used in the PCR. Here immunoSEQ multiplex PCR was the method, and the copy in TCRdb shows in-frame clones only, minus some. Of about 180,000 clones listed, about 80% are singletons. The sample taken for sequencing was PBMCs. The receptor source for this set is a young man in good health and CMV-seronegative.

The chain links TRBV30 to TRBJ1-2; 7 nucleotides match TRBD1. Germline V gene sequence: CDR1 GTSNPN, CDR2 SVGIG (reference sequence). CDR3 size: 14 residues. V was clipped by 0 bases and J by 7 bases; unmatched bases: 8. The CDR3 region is CAWSVRGRGFGYTF. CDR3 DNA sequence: TGTGCCTGGAGTGTGAGGGGCAGGGGGTTTGGCTACACCTTC.

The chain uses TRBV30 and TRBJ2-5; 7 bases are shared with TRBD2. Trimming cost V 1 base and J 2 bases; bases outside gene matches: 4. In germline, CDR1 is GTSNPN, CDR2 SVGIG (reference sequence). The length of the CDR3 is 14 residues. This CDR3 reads CAWSGWGGQETQYF. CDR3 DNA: TGTGCCTGGAGTGGGTGGGGGGGTCAAGAGACCCAGTACTTC.

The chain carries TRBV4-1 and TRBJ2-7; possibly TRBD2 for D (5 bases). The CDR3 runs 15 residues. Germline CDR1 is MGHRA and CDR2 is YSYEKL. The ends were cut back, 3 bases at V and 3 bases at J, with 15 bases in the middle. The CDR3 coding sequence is TGCGCCAGCAGCCAGACACCGGGAACCCACTACGAGCAGTACTTC. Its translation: CASSQTPGTHYEQYF.

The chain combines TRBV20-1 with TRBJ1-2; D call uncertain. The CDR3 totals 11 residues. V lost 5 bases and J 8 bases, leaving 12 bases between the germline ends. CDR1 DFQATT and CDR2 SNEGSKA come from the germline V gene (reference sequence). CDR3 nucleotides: TGCAGTGCTCCGTACGTCTACGGCTACACCTTC. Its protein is CSAPYVYGYTF.

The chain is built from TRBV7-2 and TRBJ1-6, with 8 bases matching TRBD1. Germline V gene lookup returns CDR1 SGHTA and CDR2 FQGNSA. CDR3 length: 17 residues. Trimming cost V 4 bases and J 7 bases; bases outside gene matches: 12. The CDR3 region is CASSSPGQARGNSPLHF. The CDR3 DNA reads TGTGCCAGCAGCTCCCCGGGACAGGCTCGGGGGAATTCACCCCTCCACTTT.

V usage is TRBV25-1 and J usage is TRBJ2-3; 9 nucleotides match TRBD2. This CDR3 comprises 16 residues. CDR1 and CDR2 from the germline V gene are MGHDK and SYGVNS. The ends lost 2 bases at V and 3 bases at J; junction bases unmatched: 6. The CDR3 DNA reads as TGTGCCAGCAGTGAACCGGGACTAGCTATAACAGATACGCAGTATTTT. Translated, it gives CASSEPGLAITDTQYF.

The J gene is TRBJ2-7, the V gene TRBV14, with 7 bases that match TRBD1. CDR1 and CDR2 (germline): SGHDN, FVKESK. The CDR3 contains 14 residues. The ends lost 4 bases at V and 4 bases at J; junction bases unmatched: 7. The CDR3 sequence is CASSRRTGGYEQYF. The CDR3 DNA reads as TGTGCCAGCAGCCGAAGGACAGGAGGATACGAGCAGTACTTC.

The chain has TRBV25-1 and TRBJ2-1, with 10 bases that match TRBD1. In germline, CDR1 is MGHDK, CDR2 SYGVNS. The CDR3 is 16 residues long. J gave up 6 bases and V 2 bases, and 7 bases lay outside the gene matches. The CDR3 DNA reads TGTGCCAGCAGTGAACACCGGGACAGGGGTACCAATGAGCAGTTCTTC. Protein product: CASSEHRDRGTNEQFF.